This is a list of T cell receptor beta chains from one sample in a study of beta chain features in type 1 diabetes. Measured with immunoSEQ multiplex PCR; TCRdb has only the in-frame clones, and not every one. The sample yields some 330,000 clones, approximately 10% seen once. The specimen was naive CD4+ T cells from blood. The receptor source for this set is a woman between 25 and 40 years old in good health. The conserved cysteine and the conserved F or W are not part of the CDR3 here. Only part of the rows carry a size: once, few, many, or a class if the clone is expanded.

>few|TRBJ1-1|TRBV23-1
ASSQSQVTFGAF
>.|TRBJ2-4|TRBV19
ASTGRDTLAKNIQY
>.|TRBJ2-3|TRBV9
ASSAGEAGTYSTDTQY
>.|TRBJ1-1|TRBV6-5
ASGKGQPNTEAF
>few|TRBJ2-1|TRBV7-2
ASSSRLAGGNNEQF
>.|TRBJ2-7|TRBV27
ASMERVSYEQY
>.|TRBJ2-1|TRBV19
ASSTRTSGKGEQF
>.|TRBJ2-5|TRBV6-5
ASSSLAPETQY
>.|TRBJ1-5|TRBV28
ASHSNPGPSNQPQH
>.|TRBJ1-1|TRBV28
ASSLANRNTEAF
>few|TRBJ2-6|TRBV5-5
ASSWGDSGANVLT
>few|TRBJ2-7|TRBV20-1
SADRSYEQY
>.|TRBJ2-3|TRBV30
AWSVGLAGTDTQY
>few|TRBJ1-2|TRBV7-9
ASSLGDRGLRYGYT
>.|TRBJ2-7|TRBV7-9
ASSVQQSGPSSYEQY
>.|TRBJ2-3|TRBV29-1
SLSVAGASDTQY
>few|TRBJ1-2|TRBV7-9
ASIRTGGDYGYT
>few|TRBJ2-1|TRBV9
ASSVTGDSYNEQF
>few|TRBJ1-3|TRBV9
ASSVGGQRTGNTIY
>few|TRBJ2-1|TRBV7-3
ASSLNGDSDNEQF
>few|TRBJ2-1|TRBV27
ASRNRDKQLNEQF
>.|TRBJ2-3|TRBV5-4
ASSPGLAGATDTQY
>.|TRBJ1-1|TRBV28
ASSLAMVDRGAF
>.|TRBJ2-1|TRBV10-3
AISDMVGSSSYNEQF
>.|TRBJ2-7|TRBV18
ASSPGQADYEQY
>.|TRBJ1-1|TRBV29-1
SVEPWTGGVAEAF
>.|TRBJ2-5|TRBV28
ASSSPGREETQY
>.|TRBJ2-7|TRBV4-3
ASSQDVTYEQY
>few|TRBJ2-3|TRBV5-6
ASSRTGGSDTQY
>few|TRBJ2-7|TRBV4-3
ASSQDYYIYEQY
>few|TRBJ2-5|TRBV27
ASSHSGLAGLLEETQY
>few|TRBJ2-7|TRBV5-4
ASSLGPVGVDSTYEQY
>few|TRBJ2-7|TRBV28
ASGTTGGLSYEQY
>.|TRBJ2-7|TRBV4-3
ASSQVTGGYEQY
>.|TRBJ1-5|TRBV27
ASSPGGSNQPQH
>.|TRBJ1-2|TRBV28
ASSSTRSYT
>.|TRBJ1-3|TRBV30
AWSLLGNTIY
>.|TRBJ2-1|TRBV5-1
ASSLLASGNNEQF
>few|TRBJ2-1|TRBV11-2
ASSLIVGSYNEQF
>few|TRBJ2-3|TRBV12-5
ASASQGAGASGRWGSTDTQY
>once|TRBJ2-1|TRBV10-3
AIMLGTDYNEQF
>.|TRBJ2-1|TRBV7-3
ASSPLAGGPGEQF
>few|TRBJ1-5|TRBV6-5
ASSSDRARNQPQH
>.|TRBJ2-1|TRBV4-3
ASSQTLVVDNPNYNEQF
>.|TRBJ1-1|TRBV7-2
ASSPTGGGTEAF
>few|TRBJ2-5|TRBV11-1
ASRKGAIQETQY